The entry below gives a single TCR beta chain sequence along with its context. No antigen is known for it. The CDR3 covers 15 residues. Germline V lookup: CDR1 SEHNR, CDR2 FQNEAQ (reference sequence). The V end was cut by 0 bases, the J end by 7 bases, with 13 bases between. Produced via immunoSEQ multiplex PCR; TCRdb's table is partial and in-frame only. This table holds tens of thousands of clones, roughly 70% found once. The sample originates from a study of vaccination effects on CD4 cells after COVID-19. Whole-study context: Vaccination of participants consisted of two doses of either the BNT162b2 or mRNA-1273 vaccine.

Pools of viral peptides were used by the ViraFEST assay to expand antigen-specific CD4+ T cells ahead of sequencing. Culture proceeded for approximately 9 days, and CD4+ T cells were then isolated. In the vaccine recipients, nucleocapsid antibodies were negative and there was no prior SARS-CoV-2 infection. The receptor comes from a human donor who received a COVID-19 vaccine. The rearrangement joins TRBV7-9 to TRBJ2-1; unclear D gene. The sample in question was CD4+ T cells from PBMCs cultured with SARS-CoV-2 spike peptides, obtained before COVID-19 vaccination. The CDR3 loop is CASSLASHPYNEQFF. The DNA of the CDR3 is TGTGCCAGCAGCTTAGCCTCCCACCCTTATAATGAGCAGTTCTTC.